Detailed here is one T cell receptor (beta chain). Its antigen is undetermined. This sample is part of a study of Ad26.COV2.S vaccination and SARS-CoV-2 variants. Study-wide findings and caveats: Total T cell responses may have been underestimated by the TCR breadth and depth analyses. In vaccinated individuals, spike-specific CD8+ and CD4+ T cell responses reportedly displayed substantial breadth.

The repertoire was sequenced with immunoSEQ multiplex PCR; TCRdb's copy has only in-frame clones and lacks some. The sample lists roughly 100,000 clones; over 60% were seen once. V shed 1 base and J shed 3 bases, with 7 bases lying between them. This CDR3 region has 14 residues. CDR1 and CDR2 from the germline V gene are SEHNR and FQNEAQ (reference sequence). This specimen was peripheral blood, taken after recovery from COVID-19. The V gene is TRBV7-9, the J gene TRBJ1-3; possibly TRBD1 for D (5 bases). This TCR derives from a human donor who had recovered from COVID-19. The CDR3 DNA sequence: TGTGCCAGCAGCTTAGACAGGCTTGGAAACACCATATATTTT. This gives the protein CASSLDRLGNTIYF.